The 2 T cell receptor beta chains presented below share a single source sample, sequenced in a study of technical replicates of blood from several donors. Sequenced by immunoSEQ multiplex PCR; TCRdb stores in-frame clones only, minus some. The table includes about 70,000 clones, approximately 94% detected once. The sequenced sample consisted of T cells isolated from PBMCs. The receptors come from a human donor in good health.

The chain uses TRBV4-1 and TRBJ2-1, with a possible D match to TRBD1 (6 bases). V lost 0 bases and J 3 bases, leaving 18 bases between the germline ends. The CDR3 is made up of 18 amino acids. CDR1 is MGHRA and CDR2 is YSYEKL in the germline V gene. CDR3 in amino acids: CASSQDHLGQLFYNEQFF. As DNA, the CDR3 is TGCGCCAGCAGCCAAGATCATTTAGGACAGTTGTTCTACAATGAGCAGTTCTTC.

The chain uses TRBV6-5 and TRBJ2-5, with a possible D match to TRBD1 (5 bases). CDR1 and CDR2 (germline): MNHEY, SVGAGI. This CDR3 has 13 amino acids. V was cut by 4 bases and J by 5 bases, with 11 bases left in between. In DNA, the CDR3 is TGTGCCAGCAGTTCCAACAACAGGGAGACCCAGTACTTC. It codes for CASSSNNRETQYF.